These 20 T cell receptor beta chains were sequenced from one sample in a study of a mutant IDH1 vaccine in newly diagnosed glioma. Produced via immunoSEQ multiplex PCR; TCRdb's table is partial and in-frame only. The top ten hold 3% to 4% of the sample, which has roughly 50,000 clones, around 80% seen once. Time point in this sample: week 5, during vaccination. Each vaccine dose was 300 ug of mutant IDH1 20-mer peptide, with topical imiquimod. No antigen has been assigned to these receptors. The source material was PBMCs, sampled from a glioma patient whose treatment included an IDH1 peptide vaccine. The source is a man aged 25 to 45 with glioma.

The chain carries TRBV6-5 and TRBJ2-2; D is unclear. The CDR3 loop spans 15 amino acids. Trimming pared 5 bases from V and 4 bases from J, leaving 14 bases between. Germline CDR1 is MNHEY and CDR2 is SVGAGI. The CDR3 nucleotides read TGTGCCAGCAGTCGACCTTACCAAGGCACCGGGGAGCTGTTTTTT. It specifies CASSRPYQGTGELFF.

This clone was found once. This chain uses TRBV6-5 with TRBJ1-6, with D perhaps TRBD1 (5 bases). Trimming removed 1 base at V and 6 bases at J, with 7 bases between. Per germline, CDR1 MNHEY and CDR2 SVGAGI. This CDR3 has 14 residues. The CDR3 here is CASSYWQGNSPLHF. The CDR3 nucleotides are TGTGCCAGCAGTTACTGGCAGGGTAATTCACCCCTCCACTTT.

V and J are TRBV29-1 and TRBJ1-1; 9 bases are shared with TRBD1. Germline lookup yields CDR1 SQVTM and CDR2 ANQGSEA. CDR3 length equals 14 residues. Losses at the gene ends were 4 bases for V and 0 bases for J; bases not matched to a gene: 3. DNA of the CDR3: TGCAGCGTTGGTGGGACAGGGCTGAACACTGAAGCTTTCTTT. Encoded protein: CSVGGTGLNTEAFF.

V usage is TRBV15 and J usage is TRBJ1-2; 8 nucleotides line up with TRBD1. The germline V gene has CDR1 LNHNV and CDR2 YYDKDF (reference sequence). With V trimmed by 7 bases and J by 3 bases, 1 base remained unmatched. The CDR3 spans 12 residues. The CDR3 loop is CATKTGDYGYTF. Written as DNA, the CDR3 is TGTGCCACCAAGACAGGGGACTATGGCTACACCTTC.

The CDR3 sequence: CASSGTGTGQYEQYF. CDR3 coding DNA: TGTGCCAGCAGTGGGACCGGGACAGGGCAGTACGAGCAGTACTTC. The chain joins TRBV6-1 to TRBJ2-7, with 9 bases aligning to TRBD1. The CDR3 is 15 amino acids. Per the germline V gene, CDR1 is MNHNS and CDR2 is SASEGT. V trimming: 4 bases; J trimming: 4 bases; junction bases outside the gene matches: 8.

This clone was counted once. The chain employs TRBV7-8 and TRBJ1-6; D is unresolved. Germline V gene data show CDR1 as SGHVS and CDR2 as FQNEAQ. The V and J ends lost 1 base and 4 bases respectively, with 8 bases between them. The CDR3 contains 15 residues. CDR3 sequence: CASSLGGAYNSPLHF. As DNA, the CDR3 is TGTGCCAGCAGCTTAGGAGGAGCATATAATTCACCCCTCCACTTT.

This clone was seen a single time. The CDR3 DNA follows: TGTGCCTGGAGAAGTTCCGACGGAGGGTTCCACGAGCAGTACTTC. Amino acid sequence: CAWRSSDGGFHEQYF. The gene calls are TRBV30 and TRBJ2-7; possible D gene TRBD2, 6 bases. This CDR3 is built from 15 residues. The germline gives CDR1 GTSNPN, CDR2 SVGIG (reference sequence). Trimming removed 3 bases at V and 5 bases at J, with 20 bases between.

The chain carries TRBV7-6 and TRBJ2-7; no firm D call. Between the trimmed V and J ends, which lost 5 bases and 7 bases, there was a span of 18 bases. Germline V lookup: CDR1 SGHVS, CDR2 FNYEAQ. This CDR3 has 14 amino acids. The CDR3 spells CASSDRSLLGEQYF. CDR3 DNA sequence: TGTGCCAGCAGCGATCGGTCTCTCCTAGGGGAGCAGTACTTC.

This chain links TRBV6-1 with TRBJ2-5; a weak D match, TRBD2 (6 bases). The germline CDR1 and CDR2 sequences are MNHNS and SASEGT. The V and J ends lost 6 bases and 8 bases respectively, with 13 bases between them. The CDR3 is 12 amino acids. The CDR3 sequence: CASRDSGVTQYF. The CDR3 DNA is TGTGCCAGCAGGGACTCGGGGGTTACCCAGTACTTC.

This chain joins TRBV2 and TRBJ2-5, with D perhaps TRBD2 (6 bases). The CDR3 is made up of 13 amino acids. V shed 8 bases and J shed 2 bases, with 12 bases lying between them. Germline CDR1 SNHLY, CDR2 FYNNEI. CDR3: CASGGWGQETQYF. CDR3 nucleotides: TGTGCCAGCGGAGGGTGGGGACAAGAGACCCAGTACTTC. Combining the CDR3 with reference TRBV2 and TRBJ2-5 gives the whole variable domain EPEVTQTPSHQVTQMGQEVILRCVPISNHLYFYWYRQILGQKVEFLVSFYNNEISEKSEIFDDQFSVERPDGSNFTLKIRSTKLEDSAMYFCASGGWGQETQYFGPGTRLLVL.

The genes are TRBV6-6 and TRBJ2-7; a weak D match, TRBD1 (5 bases). There are 15 residues in the CDR3. Germline CDR1 is MNHNY and CDR2 is SVGAGI (reference sequence). Trimming removed 4 bases from V and 0 bases from J, with 13 bases in between. The CDR3 protein is CASSLDNPSSYEQYF. The DNA for the CDR3 is TGTGCCAGCAGTTTGGACAACCCCAGCTCCTACGAGCAGTACTTC.

The chain recombines TRBV19 with TRBJ2-1, with D possibly being TRBD1 or TRBD2 (11 bases each). This CDR3 spans 21 amino acids. Trimming took 4 bases from V and 0 from J, leaving 28 bases between them. Per the germline V gene, CDR1 is LNHDA and CDR2 is SQIVND (reference sequence). The CDR3 DNA follows: TGTGCCAGTAGTAGAGGACAGGGGGCTAGCGGGGGGCCCAGCTCCTACAATGAGCAGTTCTTC. Its protein is CASSRGQGASGGPSSYNEQFF.

The chain links TRBV4-1 to TRBJ2-5; 7 positions match TRBD1. V shed 1 base, J shed 4 bases, and the junction held 6 bases outside the gene matches. Germline values: CDR1 MGHRA, CDR2 YSYEKL. The CDR3 totals 15 residues. This CDR3 reads CASSQAVAGGETQYF. The DNA for the CDR3 is TGCGCCAGCAGCCAAGCGGTGGCAGGGGGAGAGACCCAGTACTTC.

This clone appeared a few times. The chain employs TRBV13 and TRBJ1-1; D remains ambiguous. The CDR3 is made up of 16 amino acids. V shed 2 bases and J shed 0 bases, with 13 bases lying between them. Germline CDR1 and CDR2: PRHDT and FYEKMQ (reference sequence). CDR3 in amino acids: CASSLYSLQLNTEAFF. In nucleotides, the CDR3 is TGTGCCAGCAGCTTATATTCTCTACAGTTGAACACTGAAGCTTTCTTT.

The chain uses TRBV5-4 and TRBJ1-1; no reliable D call. Trimming pared 2 bases from V and 4 bases from J, leaving 15 bases between. Germline CDR1 reads SGHNT; CDR2 reads YYREEE (reference sequence). There are 15 residues in the CDR3. The chain's CDR3 is CASSFGRAFGTEAFF. In DNA form, the CDR3 reads TGTGCCAGCAGCTTTGGACGGGCATTCGGCACTGAAGCTTTCTTT.

The rearrangement links TRBV10-3 to TRBJ2-7; D not resolved. Trimming took off 2 bases at V and 0 bases at J, with 20 bases between the two ends. Germline CDR1 ENHRY, CDR2 SYGVKD. The CDR3 runs to 18 residues. The CDR3 sequence is CAISETPPAPYNSYEQYF. In DNA form, the CDR3 reads TGTGCCATCAGTGAGACACCCCCGGCACCTTATAACTCCTACGAGCAGTACTTC.

The chain links TRBV7-2 to TRBJ2-2, with D tentatively TRBD1 (7 bases). With 2 bases removed from V and 1 base from J, the gap between germline ends came to 8 bases. The CDR3 runs 15 residues. Germline V CDR1 and CDR2: SGHTA, FQGNSA. The CDR3 here is CASSLQGGNTGELFF. The DNA for the CDR3 is TGTGCCAGCAGCTTACAGGGGGGGAACACCGGGGAGCTGTTTTTT.

This chain uses TRBV6-1 with TRBJ1-1, with a weak D call TRBD1 (5 bases). The CDR3 has 13 amino acids. V gave up 1 base and J gave up 10 bases, with 13 bases separating them. Germline CDR1 reads MNHNS; CDR2 reads SASEGT. CDR3 in DNA: TGTGCCAGCAGTGAAGGGATAGGGGTGAGAGCTTTCTTT. Its translation: CASSEGIGVRAFF.

The genes are TRBV29-1 and TRBJ2-1, with 10 bases fitting TRBD1. CDR1 and CDR2 (germline): SQVTM, ANQGSEA. V lost 6 bases to trimming and J lost 10 bases; unmatched junction nucleotides: 9. The CDR3 covers 13 residues. CDR3 sequence reads: CSVGTGVSSEQFF. The CDR3 DNA sequence: TGCAGCGTGGGGACAGGGGTATCCAGCGAGCAGTTCTTC.

This clone has just one count. The chain recombines TRBV2 with TRBJ2-2, with D unclear. V lost 4 bases and J lost 0, with 6 bases in between. CDR3 length equals 14 residues. Germline CDR1 is SNHLY and CDR2 is FYNNEI. The CDR3 reads CASSGLANTGELFF. CDR3 coding DNA: TGTGCCAGCAGTGGGCTAGCGAACACCGGGGAGCTGTTTTTT. The variable domain in full, completed from reference TRBV2 and TRBJ2-2, reads EPEVTQTPSHQVTQMGQEVILRCVPISNHLYFYWYRQILGQKVEFLVSFYNNEISEKSEIFDDQFSVERPDGSNFTLKIRSTKLEDSAMYFCASSGLANTGELFFGEGSRLTVL.